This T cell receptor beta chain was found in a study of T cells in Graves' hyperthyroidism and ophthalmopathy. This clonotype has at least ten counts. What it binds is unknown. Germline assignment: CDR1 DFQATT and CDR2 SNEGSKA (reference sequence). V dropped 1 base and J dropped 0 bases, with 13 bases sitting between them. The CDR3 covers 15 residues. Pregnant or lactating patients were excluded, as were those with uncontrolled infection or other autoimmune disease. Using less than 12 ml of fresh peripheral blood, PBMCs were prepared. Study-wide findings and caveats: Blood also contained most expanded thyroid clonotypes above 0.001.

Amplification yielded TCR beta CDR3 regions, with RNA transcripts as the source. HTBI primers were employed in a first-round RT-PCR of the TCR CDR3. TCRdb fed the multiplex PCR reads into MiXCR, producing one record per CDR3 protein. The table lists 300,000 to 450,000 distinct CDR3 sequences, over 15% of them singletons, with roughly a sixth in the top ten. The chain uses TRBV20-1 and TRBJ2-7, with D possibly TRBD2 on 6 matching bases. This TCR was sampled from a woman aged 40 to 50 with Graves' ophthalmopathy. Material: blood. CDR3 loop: CSARAGLTSSYEQYF. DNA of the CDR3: TGCAGTGCTAGAGCCGGACTAACAAGCTCCTACGAGCAGTACTTC.